The 13 T cell receptor beta chains given below trace back to one sample, sequenced in a study of T-cell reconstitution after alpha-beta-depleted transplantation in children. Unique molecular identifiers were incorporated when the TCRbeta library was constructed. TCRdb re-analysed the PCR reads in MiXCR, keeping a single row per CDR3 protein. Seen here are fewer than 1 million distinct CDR3 sequences, about 15% observed once, and the top ten hold approximately 4.5%. The starting material was PBMCs, mostly from graft donor cells, obtained 360 days after TCRalphabeta/CD19-depleted stem cell transplant. These receptors originate from a male patient younger than 18 who had a stem cell transplant for acute lymphoblastic leukemia, so the T cells may come from the graft donor.

This clonotype was counted a few times. The chain couples TRBV7-2 to TRBJ2-1; D is unclear. There are 14 residues in the CDR3. From germline, CDR1 is SGHTA and CDR2 FQGNSA. With 1 base removed from V and 7 bases from J, the gap between germline ends came to 11 bases. In DNA form, the CDR3 reads TGTGCCAGCAGCTTAGATAAACGAGCTAATGAGCAGTTCTTC. This codes for CASSLDKRANEQFF.

The chain uses TRBV4-2 and TRBJ2-2; no clear D gene. V was trimmed by 0 bases and J by 0 bases, leaving 11 bases between them. CDR1 and CDR2 from the germline V gene are LGHNA and YNFKEQ. This CDR3 contains 17 residues. For the CDR3, the DNA is TGTGCCAGCAGCCAAGAAAGGGTTAGAGCGAACACCGGGGAGCTGTTTTTT. Translating gives CASSQERVRANTGELFF.

The genes are TRBV20-1 and TRBJ1-1, with D possibly TRBD1 on 5 matching bases. CDR1 DFQATT and CDR2 SNEGSKA come from the germline V gene (reference sequence). Trimming removed 1 base from V and 5 bases from J, with 14 bases in between. The CDR3 runs to 14 residues. CDR3 region: CSARGQGGKTEAFF. CDR3 coding DNA: TGCAGTGCTAGAGGGCAGGGAGGTAAAACTGAAGCTTTCTTT.

In nucleotides, the CDR3 is TGTGCCATCCAGGAGAGAAAGCCGCTGGACAGTGAGCAGTTCTTC. Translating it yields CAIQERKPLDSEQFF. The V and J genes are TRBV12-3 or TRBV12-4 and TRBJ2-1, with D possibly being TRBD1 (6 bases). V gave up 10 bases and J gave up 9 bases, with 25 bases separating them. There are 15 residues in the CDR3.

This clonotype was seen only a few times. The rearrangement uses TRBV6-5 and TRBJ2-2, with D perhaps TRBD2 (6 bases). V was cut by 2 bases and J by 7 bases, with 14 bases left in between. The CDR3 contains 15 residues. In germline, CDR1 is MNHEY, CDR2 SVGAGI. In DNA form, the CDR3 reads TGTGCCAGCAGTTACGGGGCGACTAGACACGGGGAGCTGTTTTTT. Protein product: CASSYGATRHGELFF.

A few counts support this clonotype. This chain uses TRBV3-1 with TRBJ2-3; 9 nucleotides match TRBD1. This CDR3 region has 18 residues. Germline CDR1 reads LGHDT; CDR2 reads YNNKEL (reference sequence). Trimming at V came to 0 bases and at J to 6 bases, leaving 13 bases not matched to a gene. The CDR3 reads CASSQDLGQGNSGDTQYF. The CDR3 region has the DNA TGTGCCAGCAGCCAAGATTTGGGACAGGGAAACTCGGGCGATACGCAGTATTTT.

The chain couples TRBV15 to TRBJ2-7; 7 nucleotides match TRBD1. Trimming took 1 base from V and 3 from J; bases not matched to a gene: 3. CDR1 LNHNV and CDR2 YYDKDF come from the germline V gene (reference sequence). The CDR3 totals 14 residues. CDR3: CATSRGQGIYEQYF. The DNA of the CDR3 is TGTGCCACCAGCAGAGGACAGGGTATCTACGAGCAGTACTTC.

This clonotype showed up many times. The rearrangement links TRBV5-1 to TRBJ2-2; TRBD2 aligns across 9 bases. CDR3 length equals 15 residues. Trimming took 7 bases from V and 8 from J; bases not matched to a gene: 12. From germline, CDR1 is SGHRS and CDR2 YFSETQ. CDR3 loop: CASSPGGRASGELFF. The CDR3, as DNA: TGCGCCAGCTCCCCCGGCGGGAGGGCCTCAGGGGAGCTGTTTTTT.

This clonotype was detected a few times. V gene TRBV4-1 combines with J gene TRBJ2-1, with 7 bases matching TRBD2. The germline CDR1 and CDR2 sequences are MGHRA and YSYEKL. The CDR3 length is 19 residues. Unmatched junction bases numbered 15, after V lost 4 bases and J lost 0 bases. CDR3 coding DNA: TGCGCCAGCAGCCCTGGCGGGAGAGGGGTGGTTGGCTCCTACAATGAGCAGTTCTTC. It yields the protein CASSPGGRGVVGSYNEQFF.

This chain uses TRBV4-1 with TRBJ2-5; no reliable D call. Germline CDR1 MGHRA, CDR2 YSYEKL. The V and J ends lost 3 bases and 5 bases respectively, with 7 bases between them. The CDR3 runs to 12 residues. The CDR3 nucleotides read TGCGCCAGCAGCCATGACTTGGAGACCCAGTACTTC. This gives the protein CASSHDLETQYF.

The chain links TRBV6-5 to TRBJ2-3; 8 bases map to TRBD2. Germline CDR1 and CDR2: MNHEY and SVGAGI. This CDR3 spans 15 amino acids. The J segment lost 4 bases and the V segment lost 2 bases, leaving 5 bases of the junction unmatched. CDR3 loop: CASSYGGRRSDTQYF. The DNA of the CDR3 is TGTGCCAGCAGTTACGGCGGGAGGCGGTCAGATACGCAGTATTTT.

J is TRBJ1-2 and V is TRBV12-3 or TRBV12-4, with 7 bases lining up with TRBD1. V was pared by 3 bases and J by 4 bases, with 14 bases of the junction left unmatched. The CDR3 consists of 17 residues. CDR3: CASSFGGQLGLSYGYTF. The DNA for the CDR3 is TGTGCCAGCAGTTTCGGGGGACAGTTGGGCCTCAGCTATGGCTACACCTTC.

This sequence joins TRBV12-3 or TRBV12-4 and TRBJ1-1, with D perhaps TRBD1 (5 bases). This CDR3 contains 12 residues. V lost 4 bases to trimming and J lost 6 bases, with 9 bases between them. CDR3 residues: CASSSGYPEAFF. The CDR3 DNA follows: TGTGCCAGCAGTTCAGGGTATCCTGAAGCTTTCTTT.